A single sample is the source of the 14 T cell receptor beta chains below, sequenced in a study of cytomegalovirus exposure and HLA in healthy donors. 60 Vbeta and 13 Jbeta primers were used in PCR. The protocol was immunoSEQ multiplex PCR, while the TCRdb copy is restricted to in-frame clones and leaves out a portion. This sample has under 100,000 clones, with approximately 80% found just once. The sequencing sample was made of PBMCs. Receptor source: a human donor in good health.

V and J are TRBV7-8 and TRBJ1-1, with D unclear. Germline V gives CDR1 SGHVS, CDR2 FQNEAQ. Trimming took 1 base from V and 4 from J, leaving 10 bases between them. The CDR3 consists of 14 residues. The CDR3 nucleotides read TGTGCCAGCAGCTTAGGAGGGTATAGCACTGAAGCTTTCTTT. This encodes CASSLGGYSTEAFF.

This clone appeared a single time. The chain has TRBV15 and TRBJ2-3; no clear D. With 0 bases removed from V and 3 bases from J, the gap between germline ends came to 4 bases. CDR3 length: 13 amino acids. Germline V gives CDR1 LNHNV, CDR2 YYDKDF (reference sequence). CDR3 residues: CATSRDETDTQYF. DNA of the CDR3: TGTGCCACCAGCAGAGATGAGACAGATACGCAGTATTTT.

The chain uses TRBV6-1 and TRBJ1-2, with D uncertain. The CDR3 totals 12 residues. The germline gives CDR1 MNHNS, CDR2 SASEGT. V dropped 3 bases and J dropped 7 bases, with 9 bases sitting between them. The CDR3 DNA reads as TGTGCCAGCAGTGACGGGGAACCTGGCTACACCTTC. This gives the protein CASSDGEPGYTF.

V is TRBV9 and J is TRBJ1-2; 10 positions match TRBD1. V was pared by 0 bases and J by 5 bases, with 13 bases of the junction left unmatched. The germline V gene encodes CDR1 SGDLS and CDR2 YYNGEE. This CDR3 contains 18 residues. CDR3 nucleotides: TGTGCCAGCAGCGTAGGTGGGACAGGGGCCTACCTCCCATATGGCTACACCTTC. Translation gives CASSVGGTGAYLPYGYTF.

This chain links TRBV18 with TRBJ1-5; D unclear. There are 14 residues in the CDR3. Looked up from germline, CDR1 is KGHSH and CDR2 is LQKENI. V lost 2 bases, J lost 7 bases, and 12 bases lay in between. The CDR3 here is CASSPTGGYQPQHF. DNA of the CDR3: TGTGCCAGCTCACCAACCGGAGGGTACCAGCCCCAGCATTTT.

The genes are TRBV5-6 and TRBJ2-5, with a possible D match to TRBD1 (6 bases). CDR3 length: 14 residues. Germline V gives CDR1 SGHDT, CDR2 YYEEEE. Deletions cut 2 bases from V and 1 base from J, with 9 bases between. CDR3 bases: TGTGCCAGCAGCTTCCCCAGGGGCCAAGAGACCCAGTACTTC. Its translation is CASSFPRGQETQYF.

The chain has TRBV5-6 and TRBJ2-3; TRBD2 matches 8 bases. Germline-derived CDR1 and CDR2 are SGHDT and YYEEEE. The CDR3 extends over 15 amino acids. J lost 8 bases, V lost 0 bases, and 8 bases had no gene match. CDR3 amino acids: CASSLGGLGTRTQYF. CDR3 DNA sequence: TGTGCCAGCAGCTTGGGGGGACTAGGTACCCGTACGCAGTATTTT.

The chain joins TRBV5-6 to TRBJ1-2; the D is unclear. The CDR3 totals 13 residues. Per germline, CDR1 SGHDT and CDR2 YYEEEE. The V end was cut by 0 bases, the J end by 5 bases, with 8 bases between. CDR3 coding DNA: TGTGCCAGCAGCTTGGTCAGTTTATATGGCTACACCTTC. Its protein product is CASSLVSLYGYTF.

The chain carries TRBV30 and TRBJ1-1, with 8 bases identical to TRBD1. V dropped 0 bases and J dropped 5; count of bases not matched to a gene: 2. The length of the CDR3 is 13 residues. Germline values: CDR1 GTSNPN, CDR2 SVGIG (reference sequence). CDR3 in DNA: TGTGCCTGGAGTGTTAACAGGGGGACTGAAGCTTTCTTT. It encodes CAWSVNRGTEAFF.

The chain couples TRBV9 to TRBJ2-6, with a tentative D call TRBD1 (6 bases). This CDR3 spans 15 amino acids. The germline V gene encodes CDR1 SGDLS and CDR2 YYNGEE. V shed 0 bases and J shed 4 bases, with 8 bases lying between them. This CDR3 reads CASSVAGQGANVLTF. The CDR3 bases are TGTGCCAGCAGCGTAGCTGGACAGGGGGCCAACGTCCTGACTTTC.

This rearrangement joins TRBV5-1 to TRBJ2-2; 7 nucleotides match TRBD2. This CDR3 contains 14 residues. Germline lookup yields CDR1 SGHRS and CDR2 YFSETQ. V shed 4 bases, J shed 6 bases, and the junction held 6 bases outside the gene matches. The CDR3 loop reads CASSRPTSAGELFF. DNA of the CDR3: TGCGCCAGCAGCAGGCCCACTAGCGCCGGGGAGCTGTTTTTT.

In DNA, the CDR3 is TGTGCCAGCAGTCGGGGCGACCGGGACAGGGGGCGGGAGCAGTACTTC. As protein: CASSRGDRDRGREQYF. V is TRBV27 and J is TRBJ2-7; 12 nucleotides match TRBD1. CDR1 and CDR2 (germline): MNHEY, SMNVEV (reference sequence). The CDR3 length is 16 residues. With 5 bases clipped from V and 7 bases from J, the junction kept 12 bases outside the gene matches.

The chain joins TRBV18 to TRBJ1-1; no definite D call. Germline V gene data show CDR1 as KGHSH and CDR2 as LQKENI. V lost 6 bases, J lost 5 bases, and 10 bases lay in between. The CDR3 is 12 amino acids. CDR3 nucleotides: TGTGCCAGCTCCGAGGGTGGTACTGAAGCTTTCTTT. Translated: CASSEGGTEAFF.

V is TRBV25-1 and J is TRBJ2-7; possibly TRBD2 for D (5 bases). The V gene lost 0 bases and the J gene lost 4 bases, with 19 bases spanning the gap. CDR1 MGHDK and CDR2 SYGVNS come from the germline V gene. The CDR3 consists of 17 residues. The CDR3 bases are TGTGCCAGCAGTGAATACCCGGGAAGGACCTCCCTTTACGAGCAGTACTTC. It specifies CASSEYPGRTSLYEQYF.